The next 23 T cell receptor beta chains were all read from a single sample in a study of regulatory T cells in long-lasting Graves disease. The time point here: newly diagnosed GD, antithyroid drugs for less than 3 months. Scientists built the TCR library using RNA that was extracted from PBMCs. Relying on iRepertoire HTBI primers and Arm-PCR of CDR3 regions, the team built TCR beta libraries. TCRdb re-called the multiplex PCR reads with MiXCR, one entry per CDR3 protein. The table has fewer than 550,000 distinct CDR3 sequences, about 16% seen once. The sample was also reused in another study, on T cells in Graves' hyperthyroidism and ophthalmopathy.

Sample: peripheral blood mononuclear cells (PBMCs), taken at new diagnosis, from a patient treated with antithyroid drugs. Receptor source: a woman in her forties or fifties with Graves disease.

Only a few counts were recorded for this clonotype. CDR3 sequence: CASIRGDGPDTQYF. CDR3 DNA sequence: TGTGCCAGCATCAGGGGGGACGGCCCAGATACGCAGTATTTT. The chain couples TRBV28 to TRBJ2-3, with D perhaps matching TRBD1 (7 bases). Trimming took off 7 bases at V and 4 bases at J, with 15 bases between the two ends. CDR3 size: 14 residues. Germline CDR1 and CDR2: MDHEN and SYDVKM.

With regard to this clonotype: A junction end diverges from the germline sequence, so it may reflect a read error. This chain uses TRBV2 with TRBJ2-7, with 13 bases that match TRBD2. The length of the CDR3 is 16 residues. The germline V gene encodes CDR1 SNHLY and CDR2 FYNNEI. The CDR3 reads CASSPGLAGSPYEQYF. The CDR3 bases are TGCGCCAGCAGCCCGGGACTAGCGGGGTCCCCCTACGAGCAGTACTTC.

In its sample, this clonotype was seen many times. CDR3 sequence: CASSYPGQPQHF. CDR3 sequence (DNA): TGTGCCAGCAGTTACCCAGGTCAGCCCCAGCATTTT. This sequence joins TRBV12-3 or TRBV12-4 and TRBJ1-5, with D uncertain. V was cut by 4 bases and J by 6 bases, with 7 bases left in between. This CDR3 spans 12 amino acids.

This chain connects TRBV19 to TRBJ1-5; 7 bases match TRBD1. The CDR3 is 15 amino acids. The germline V gene has CDR1 LNHDA and CDR2 SQIVND (reference sequence). J gave up 5 bases and V 1 base, and 5 bases lay outside the gene matches. The CDR3 sequence is CASSIVDRDDQPQHF. The CDR3 DNA reads as TGTGCCAGTAGTATAGTAGACAGGGATGATCAGCCCCAGCATTTT. The full variable domain, its missing parts supplied by reference TRBV19 and TRBJ1-5, is DGGITQSPKYLFRKEGQNVTLSCEQNLNHDAMYWYRQDPGQGLRLIYYSQIVNDFQKGDIAEGYSVSREKKESFPLTVTSAQKNPTAFYLCASSIVDRDDQPQHFGDGTRLSIL.

The chain couples TRBV4-1 to TRBJ2-3; D remains ambiguous. In germline, CDR1 is MGHRA, CDR2 YSYEKL. The V end lost 8 bases, the J end lost 0 bases, and 21 bases lay between the germline ends. The CDR3 is 17 amino acids. CDR3 DNA sequence: TGCGCCAGCGACGCCAGCCCCGGGCGCACTAGCACAGATACGCAGTATTTT. Translation gives CASDASPGRTSTDTQYF.

This clonotype has only a few counts. This chain uses TRBV14 with TRBJ2-5; no clear D gene. Germline CDR1 and CDR2: SGHDN and FVKESK. With 6 bases removed from V and 5 bases from J, the gap between germline ends came to 19 bases. The CDR3 covers 15 residues. CDR3 loop: CASSESSRMRETQYF. In DNA form, the CDR3 reads TGTGCCAGCAGTGAAAGCAGCCGAATGAGGGAGACCCAGTACTTC.

J is TRBJ2-4 and V is TRBV14; D is perhaps TRBD1 (5 bases). The CDR3 consists of 16 residues. Germline CDR1 reads SGHDN; CDR2 reads FVKESK. V lost 5 bases, J lost 0 bases, and 14 bases lay in between. As DNA, the CDR3 is TGTGCCAGCAGCTTGACAGAAGCTCTAGCCAAAAACATTCAGTACTTC. The encoded protein is CASSLTEALAKNIQYF.

This clonotype was detected many times. V gene TRBV14 combines with J gene TRBJ1-1; D uncertain. The CDR3 covers 14 residues. V shed 4 bases and J shed 5 bases, with 14 bases lying between them. Germline lookup yields CDR1 SGHDN and CDR2 FVKESK. CDR3 nucleotide sequence: TGTGCCAGCAGCCGAGAGACACGGATGACTGAAGCTTTCTTT. Translation gives CASSRETRMTEAFF.

V is TRBV5-6 and J is TRBJ2-4; D is unresolved. Germline CDR1 reads SGHDT; CDR2 reads YYEEEE. V was shortened by 4 bases and J by 0 bases, with 11 bases between the two germline ends. The CDR3 contains 15 residues. CDR3 protein: CASSTLPLAKNIQYF. The DNA for the CDR3 is TGTGCCAGCAGCACCCTGCCCCTAGCCAAAAACATTCAGTACTTC.

This clonotype occurred a few times. The V and J genes are TRBV19 and TRBJ2-6; D is uncertain. This CDR3 region has 15 residues. V was shortened by 5 bases and J by 0 bases, with 8 bases between the two germline ends. The V gene's germline CDR1 is LNHDA and CDR2 SQIVND (reference sequence). The CDR3 loop reads CASSGKSSGANVLTF. CDR3 coding DNA: TGTGCCAGTAGTGGGAAAAGCTCTGGGGCCAACGTCCTGACTTTC.

This clonotype was counted at least ten times. The rearrangement joins TRBV13 to TRBJ2-3; D call uncertain. Germline CDR1 PRHDT, CDR2 FYEKMQ (reference sequence). V was cut by 10 bases and J by 2 bases, with 16 bases left in between. The CDR3 has 14 residues. CDR3 sequence reads: CATQSSRSTDTQYF. The CDR3 DNA follows: TGTGCCACCCAGTCGAGCCGCTCCACAGATACGCAGTATTTT. The full variable domain, completed using reference TRBV13 and TRBJ2-3, is AAGVIQSPRHLIKEKRETATLKCYPIPRHDTVYWYQQGPGQDPQFLISFYEKMQSDKGSIPDRFSAQQFSDYHSELNMSSLELGDSALYFCATQSSRSTDTQYFGPGTRLTVL.

This chain links TRBV12-3 or TRBV12-4 with TRBJ2-1, with 9 bases that match TRBD2. This CDR3 has 16 residues. V lost 1 base to trimming and J lost 2 bases; unmatched junction nucleotides: 3. The CDR3 DNA reads as TGTGCCAGCAGTTTAGGACTAGCGGAAACCTACAATGAGCAGTTCTTC. The encoded protein is CASSLGLAETYNEQFF.

This clonotype appeared a few times. The gene calls are TRBV28 and TRBJ2-5; TRBD1 is a possible D gene (6 bases). V was clipped by 6 bases and J by 3 bases, with 14 bases between them. CDR1 is MDHEN, CDR2 SYDVKM, per germline. The length of the CDR3 is 14 residues. The CDR3, as DNA: TGTGCCAGCAGCCTAGGGACAAATAAAGAGACCCAGTACTTC. Its protein product is CASSLGTNKETQYF.

As concerns this clonotype: The junction and the germline gene differ at one end; a read error may be behind it. The chain employs TRBV5-4 and TRBJ2-3; a weak D match, TRBD2 (5 bases). There are 13 residues in the CDR3. The germline V gene has CDR1 SGHNT and CDR2 YYREEE (reference sequence). The chain's CDR3 is CACSLEATDTQYF. The CDR3 coding sequence is TGTGCCTGCAGCTTGGAGGCCACAGATACGCAGTATTTT. The variable domain in full, completed from reference TRBV5-4 and TRBJ2-3, reads ETGVTQSPTHLIKTRGQQVTLRCSSQSGHNTVSWYQQALGQGPQFIFQYYREEENGRGNFPPRFSGLQFPNYSSELNVNALELDDSALYLCACSLEATDTQYFGPGTRLTVL.

This clonotype was seen a handful of times. The chain employs TRBV20-1 and TRBJ1-2; 9 nucleotides line up with TRBD1. V lost 0 bases to trimming and J lost 4 bases; unmatched junction nucleotides: 9. This CDR3 has 16 residues. Germline CDR1 reads DFQATT; CDR2 reads SNEGSKA (reference sequence). CDR3 sequence reads: CSARDTNRGQGYGYTF. CDR3 nucleotide sequence: TGCAGTGCTAGAGACACAAACAGGGGGCAAGGCTATGGCTACACCTTC.

This clonotype was observed a few times. The chain carries TRBV24-1 and TRBJ1-2; D remains ambiguous. CDR3 length equals 13 residues. Trimming pared 5 bases from V and 3 bases from J, leaving 9 bases between. CDR1 is KGHDR, CDR2 SFDVKD, per germline. The CDR3 coding sequence is TGTGCCACCAGTGTGGGTCGGCACTATGGCTACACCTTC. It is translated as CATSVGRHYGYTF.

The chain combines TRBV6-5 with TRBJ1-2, with a weak D call TRBD1 (5 bases). The V and J ends lost 4 bases and 8 bases respectively, with 14 bases between them. CDR1 and CDR2 from the germline V gene are MNHEY and SVGAGI. The CDR3 contains 13 residues. The DNA of the CDR3 is TGTGCCAGCAGTTTCTCAGGGTTGGAGGGCTACACCTTC. It encodes CASSFSGLEGYTF.

The chain uses TRBV28 and TRBJ1-2; no reliable D call. Trimming took 6 bases from V and 6 from J, leaving 11 bases between them. Germline V gives CDR1 MDHEN, CDR2 SYDVKM. The CDR3 has 12 residues. The CDR3 DNA reads as TGTGCCAGCAGACAGTCTTTCGATGGCTACACCTTC. Amino acids: CASRQSFDGYTF.

CDR3 loop: CASSPAWGLFGYTF. The CDR3 bases are TGTGCCAGCAGCCCCGCGTGGGGGCTCTTTGGCTACACCTTC. The chain recombines TRBV7-2 with TRBJ1-2; D may be TRBD1 (6 bases). The CDR3 has 14 amino acids. Germline V gives CDR1 SGHTA, CDR2 FQGNSA. With 5 bases removed from V and 7 bases from J, the gap between germline ends came to 17 bases.

This clonotype was seen at least ten times. The rearrangement links TRBV11-2 to TRBJ2-1; D unclear. From germline, CDR1 is SGHAT and CDR2 FQNNGV. Trimming removed 3 bases at V and 10 bases at J, with 10 bases between. There are 12 residues in the CDR3. The DNA for the CDR3 is TGTGCCAGCAGCTTTGGTGGGCGGGAGCAGTTCTTC. Protein product: CASSFGGREQFF.

This clonotype was seen only a few times. The V and J genes are TRBV7-9 and TRBJ2-5; TRBD1 is a possible D gene (6 bases). V shed 8 bases and J shed 0 bases, with 16 bases lying between them. The CDR3 runs to 15 residues. Per the germline V gene, CDR1 is SEHNR and CDR2 is FQNEAQ (reference sequence). CDR3 region: CASGYMGDNQETQYF. The CDR3 DNA sequence: TGTGCCAGCGGGTATATGGGGGACAACCAAGAGACCCAGTACTTC. Complete variable domain (other parts from reference TRBV7-9 and TRBJ2-5): DTGVSQNPRHKITKRGQNVTFRCDPISEHNRLYWYRQTLGQGPEFLTYFQNEAQLEKSRLLSDRFSAERPKGSFSTLEIQRTEQGDSAMYLCASGYMGDNQETQYFGPGTRLLVL.

The chain employs TRBV2 and TRBJ2-1, with 10 bases fitting TRBD2. Germline CDR1 and CDR2: SNHLY and FYNNEI. The CDR3 totals 15 residues. The CDR3 region has the DNA TGTGCTCCGAGTGGGGGCCTAGCGGGGGAGAATGAGCAGTTCTTC. Its translation is CAPSGGLAGENEQFF.

This clonotype was seen at least ten times. The CDR3 DNA is TGTGCCAGCAGCCAGCTTTTCCGGACCGCGGCTCCGGATACGCAGTATTTT. It codes for CASSQLFRTAAPDTQYF. This sequence joins TRBV7-2 and TRBJ2-3, with unresolved D. This CDR3 is 17 amino acids long. Germline V lookup: CDR1 SGHTA, CDR2 FQGNSA. V was shortened by 5 bases and J by 6 bases, with 24 bases between the two germline ends.